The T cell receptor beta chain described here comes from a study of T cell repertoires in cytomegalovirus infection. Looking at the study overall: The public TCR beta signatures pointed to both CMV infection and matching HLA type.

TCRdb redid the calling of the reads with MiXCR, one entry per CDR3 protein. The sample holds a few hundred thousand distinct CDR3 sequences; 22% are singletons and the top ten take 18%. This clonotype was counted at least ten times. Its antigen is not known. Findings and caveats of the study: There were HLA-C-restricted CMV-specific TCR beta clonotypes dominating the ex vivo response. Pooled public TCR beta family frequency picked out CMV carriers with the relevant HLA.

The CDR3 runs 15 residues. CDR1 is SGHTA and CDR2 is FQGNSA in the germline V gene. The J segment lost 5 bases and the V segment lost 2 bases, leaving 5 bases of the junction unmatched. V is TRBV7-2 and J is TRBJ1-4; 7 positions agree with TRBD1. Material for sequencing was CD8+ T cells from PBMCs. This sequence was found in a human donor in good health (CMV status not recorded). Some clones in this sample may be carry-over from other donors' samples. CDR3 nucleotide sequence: TGTGCCAGCAGCTTATACAAGGGGGCGAATGAAAAACTGTTTTTT. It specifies CASSLYKGANEKLFF.